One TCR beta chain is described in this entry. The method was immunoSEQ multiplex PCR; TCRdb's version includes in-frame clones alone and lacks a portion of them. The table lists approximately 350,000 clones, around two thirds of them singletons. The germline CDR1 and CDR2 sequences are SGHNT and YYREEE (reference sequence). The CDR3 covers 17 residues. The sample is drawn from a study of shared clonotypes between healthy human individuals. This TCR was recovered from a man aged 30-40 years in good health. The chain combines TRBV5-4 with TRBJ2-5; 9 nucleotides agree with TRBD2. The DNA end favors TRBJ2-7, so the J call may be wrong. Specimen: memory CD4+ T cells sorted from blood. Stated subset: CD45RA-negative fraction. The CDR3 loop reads CASSLGGASGTIYEQYF. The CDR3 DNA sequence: TGTGCCAGCAGCTTGGGGGGGGCTAGCGGGACTATCTACGAGCAGTACTTC.